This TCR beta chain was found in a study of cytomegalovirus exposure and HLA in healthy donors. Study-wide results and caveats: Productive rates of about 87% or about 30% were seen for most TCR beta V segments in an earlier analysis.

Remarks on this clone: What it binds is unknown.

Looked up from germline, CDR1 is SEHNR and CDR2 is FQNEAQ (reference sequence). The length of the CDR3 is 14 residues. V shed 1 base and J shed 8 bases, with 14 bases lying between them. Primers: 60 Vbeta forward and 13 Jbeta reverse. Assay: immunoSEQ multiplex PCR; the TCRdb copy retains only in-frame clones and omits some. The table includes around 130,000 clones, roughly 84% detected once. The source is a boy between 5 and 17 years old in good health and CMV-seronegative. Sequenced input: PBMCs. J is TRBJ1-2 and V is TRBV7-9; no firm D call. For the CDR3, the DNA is TGTGCCAGCAGCTTAGAACCAGGAATGTCCGGCTACACCTTC. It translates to CASSLEPGMSGYTF.